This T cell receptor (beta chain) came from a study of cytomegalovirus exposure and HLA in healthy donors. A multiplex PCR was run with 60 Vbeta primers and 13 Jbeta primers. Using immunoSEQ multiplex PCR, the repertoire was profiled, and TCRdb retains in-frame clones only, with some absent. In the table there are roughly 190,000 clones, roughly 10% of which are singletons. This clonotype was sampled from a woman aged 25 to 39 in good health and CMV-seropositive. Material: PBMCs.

CDR3 sequence (DNA): TGTGCCAGCAGTAGAGGAGAGAATGGCTACACCTTC. This sequence encodes CASSRGENGYTF. This chain uses TRBV11-2 with TRBJ1-2, with no clear D. Per the germline V gene, CDR1 is SGHAT and CDR2 is FQNNGV. The ends were cut back, 6 bases at V and 6 bases at J, with 11 bases in the middle. The CDR3 is 12 residues long.